This T cell receptor beta chain was recovered during a study of T-cell memory formation after mild COVID-19. The CDR3 extends over 14 amino acids. CDR1 and CDR2 from the germline V gene are MNHEY and SMNVEV (reference sequence). Regarding the study as a whole: Clones shrinking from day 15 to 85 showed even CD4/CD8 mixes; later expanders tilted CD4+.

With respect to this clonotype: The antigen remains unidentified. With a much larger clone just one base away, this may be a read error.

The 5'RACE method, run with constant-segment primers, produced TCR alpha and TCR beta cDNA libraries (carrying sample barcodes and UMIs). TCRdb re-called the 5' RACE reads through MiXCR, storing one row per CDR3 protein. The sample lists some 120,000 distinct CDR3 sequences, 5% to 6.5% occurring once. The specimen sequenced was PBMCs or a T cell subset sorted from them (not recorded which). The TCR was taken from an adult woman who had mild COVID-19 (a few samples of this study predate the infection). Cell type and time point are not known. The V call is TRBV27, the J call TRBJ2-7; a weak D match, TRBD2 (6 bases). CDR3 residues: CASSFFRGNYEHYF. The CDR3 coding sequence is TGTGCCAGCAGTTTTTTTCGGGGGAACTACGAGCATTACTTC.